The 25 T cell receptor beta chains in this list originate from one sample, sequenced in a study of blood T cell repertoires in COVID-19. The repertoire was sequenced with immunoSEQ multiplex PCR; TCRdb's copy has only in-frame clones and lacks some. Among approximately 70,000 clones listed, roughly 89% were seen once. Sequencing was carried out using peripheral blood. Receptors were obtained from a human donor in a cohort sampled during active COVID-19.

The chain employs TRBV5-8 and TRBJ1-5; D gene uncertain. The CDR3 runs 16 residues. Per germline, CDR1 SGHTS and CDR2 YDEGEE. V dropped 5 bases and J dropped 0 bases, with 15 bases sitting between them. The CDR3 region is CASRLTRYDSNQPQHF. The CDR3 DNA reads as TGTGCCAGCAGACTAACCCGCTACGATAGCAATCAGCCCCAGCATTTT.

This clone was detected only once. This sequence joins TRBV9 and TRBJ2-7; 7 bases line up with TRBD1. The length of the CDR3 is 14 residues. CDR1 is SGDLS and CDR2 is YYNGEE in the germline V gene. Trimming took 3 bases from V and 2 from J; bases not matched to a gene: 5. The CDR3 here is CASSAGTATYEQYF. The CDR3 region has the DNA TGTGCCAGCAGCGCCGGGACAGCGACCTACGAGCAGTACTTC. Full variable domain (outside the CDR3, taken from reference TRBV9 and TRBJ2-7): DSGVTQTPKHLITATGQRVTLRCSPRSGDLSVYWYQQSLDQGLQFLIQYYNGEERAKGNILERFSAQQFPDLHSELNLSSLELGDSALYFCASSAGTATYEQYFGPGTRLTVT.

This clone was counted a single time. CDR3 in amino acids: CASSQVGGSNYGYTF. The CDR3 region has the DNA TGTGCCAGCAGCCAGGTTGGGGGGTCTAACTATGGCTACACCTTC. The chain combines TRBV7-9 with TRBJ1-2; maybe TRBD1 (5 bases). In germline, CDR1 is SEHNR, CDR2 FQNEAQ (reference sequence). V was pared by 5 bases and J by 0 bases, with 13 bases between. This CDR3 comprises 15 residues.

The V gene is TRBV3-1 (or the pseudogene TRBV3-2), the J gene TRBJ1-5; D not resolved. V was pared by 0 bases and J by 9 bases, with 9 bases between. This CDR3 region has 13 residues. CDR1 LGHDT and CDR2 YNNKEL come from the germline V gene (reference sequence). CDR3 loop: CASSQDRYGPQHF. The DNA for the CDR3 is TGTGCCAGCAGCCAAGACAGGTATGGGCCCCAGCATTTT.

The J gene is TRBJ2-1, the V gene TRBV14; perhaps TRBD1 as D (5 bases). The CDR3 extends over 14 amino acids. Trimming took 4 bases from V and 3 from J, leaving 10 bases between them. In germline, CDR1 is SGHDN, CDR2 FVKESK. The CDR3 DNA reads as TGTGCCAGCAGCCCTCGACAGATCTACAATGAGCAGTTCTTC. This sequence encodes CASSPRQIYNEQFF.

V usage is TRBV29-1 and J usage is TRBJ1-1; 8 bases fit TRBD1. The CDR3 runs 13 residues. Trimming removed 4 bases from V and 4 bases from J; junction bases left unmatched: 5. Germline values: CDR1 SQVTM, CDR2 ANQGSEA. CDR3 amino acids: CSVGGTGRTEAFF. CDR3 in DNA: TGCAGCGTTGGAGGGACAGGTCGCACTGAAGCTTTCTTT.

The chain carries TRBV15 and TRBJ1-2; D remains unclear. The CDR3 runs to 13 residues. CDR1 is LNHNV and CDR2 is YYDKDF in the germline V gene (reference sequence). V was shortened by 4 bases and J by 4 bases, with 10 bases between the two germline ends. CDR3 sequence: CATSKAPGYGYTF. CDR3 bases: TGTGCCACCAGCAAAGCCCCTGGCTATGGCTACACCTTC.

Remarks on this clone: A single base separates this from a much larger clone, so it may be a read error. The same CDR3 can be traced to other DNA sequences in this sample. The V call is TRBV6-1, the J call TRBJ1-4; TRBD1 aligns across 7 bases. With 1 base clipped from V and 4 bases from J, the junction kept 0 bases outside the gene matches. Germline CDR1 reads MNHNS; CDR2 reads SASEGT. This CDR3 spans 14 amino acids. The CDR3 loop is CASSEGQGNEKLFF. The CDR3 DNA is TGTGCCAGCAGTGAAGGACAGGGTAATGAAAAACTGTTTTTT.

CDR3 sequence reads: CASSPRQGLNTEAFF. Written as DNA, the CDR3 is TGTGCCAGCAGCCCTAGACAGGGCCTGAACACTGAAGCTTTCTTT. V is TRBV11-2 and J is TRBJ1-1; 7 bases map to TRBD1. The CDR3 sequence is 15 residues long. The trim removed 5 bases at V and 0 bases at J, leaving 6 bases unmatched. Germline assignment: CDR1 SGHAT and CDR2 FQNNGV.

The chain has TRBV11-2 and TRBJ2-3; D unresolved. Germline V lookup: CDR1 SGHAT, CDR2 FQNNGV. The length of the CDR3 is 16 residues. V was shortened by 2 bases and J by 0 bases, with 12 bases between the two germline ends. The DNA for the CDR3 is TGTGCCAGCAGCTTAACGCCCCGAGCTAGCACAGATACGCAGTATTTT. As protein: CASSLTPRASTDTQYF.

The chain recombines TRBV6-2 or TRBV6-3 with TRBJ1-4; perhaps TRBD1 as D (6 bases). V was pared by 5 bases and J by 5 bases, with 21 bases between. CDR3 size: 17 residues. Germline-derived CDR1 and CDR2 are MNHEY and SVGEGT. The CDR3 reads CASSQYQIQGPNEKLFF. For the CDR3, the DNA is TGTGCCAGCAGTCAGTACCAGATACAGGGACCGAATGAAAAACTGTTTTTT.

The chain recombines TRBV9 with TRBJ1-1, with 12 bases that match TRBD1. The CDR3 has 18 residues. V lost 4 bases and J lost 3; bases outside the gene matches: 13. The germline V gene has CDR1 SGDLS and CDR2 YYNGEE. CDR3 coding DNA: TGTGCCAGCAGCTCCAACCGGGACAGGGGGCAAGTTGACACTGAAGCTTTCTTT. It is translated as CASSSNRDRGQVDTEAFF.

The V call is TRBV20-1, the J call TRBJ1-1, with TRBD1 identical over 10 bases. This CDR3 spans 12 amino acids. V dropped 3 bases and J dropped 7; count of bases not matched to a gene: 2. Germline CDR1 DFQATT, CDR2 SNEGSKA (reference sequence). CDR3 DNA sequence: TGCAGTGCTAGTGGACAGGGGGGTGAAGCTTTCTTT. It encodes CSASGQGGEAFF.

V and J are TRBV6-1 and TRBJ2-5; no firm D call. Trimming took 2 bases from V and 2 from J, leaving 6 bases between them. Germline-derived CDR1 and CDR2 are MNHNS and SASEGT. The CDR3 totals 13 residues. CDR3 bases: TGTGCCAGCAGTGAACACGGTCAAGAGACCCAGTACTTC. Amino acid sequence: CASSEHGQETQYF.

The chain employs TRBV3-1 (or the pseudogene TRBV3-2) and TRBJ2-7, with 10 positions matching TRBD2. This CDR3 comprises 19 residues. Trimming took 0 bases from V and 9 from J; bases not matched to a gene: 20. CDR1 and CDR2 (germline): LGHDT, YNNKEL (reference sequence). CDR3 nucleotides: TGTGCCAGCAGCCAAGAAGGACTAGCGGTAACCCCCTATGGCAGGGGGCAGTACTTC. It yields the protein CASSQEGLAVTPYGRGQYF.

The chain has TRBV4-1 and TRBJ1-6; D gene uncertain. V gave up 2 bases and J gave up 5 bases, with 4 bases separating them. CDR1 and CDR2 (germline): MGHRA, YSYEKL. The CDR3 has 13 residues. The CDR3 loop is CASSQINNSPLHF. The CDR3 DNA is TGCGCCAGCAGCCAAATCAATAATTCACCCCTCCACTTT.

The gene calls are TRBV27 and TRBJ1-3; 7 nucleotides align to TRBD1. Germline V gives CDR1 MNHEY, CDR2 SMNVEV (reference sequence). J gave up 3 bases and V 11 bases, and 16 bases lay outside the gene matches. The CDR3 is made up of 16 amino acids. The CDR3 here is CASTGLFWSLGNTIYF. For the CDR3, the DNA is TGTGCCTCGACAGGGTTGTTTTGGAGTCTTGGAAACACCATATATTTT.

As DNA, the CDR3 is TGTGCCAGCAGATTATTACAGGGGGCTGAAGCTTTCTTT. Translating it yields CASRLLQGAEAFF. V and J are TRBV6-5 and TRBJ1-1; 8 bases fit TRBD1. Germline values: CDR1 MNHEY, CDR2 SVGAGI. V shed 6 bases and J 6 bases; nucleotides not matched to a gene: 6. The length of the CDR3 is 13 residues.

The chain carries TRBV6-7 and TRBJ2-7; 9 nucleotides align to TRBD1. TRBV6-7 is treated as an ORF (open reading frame) with a function not yet certain. V lost 7 bases to trimming and J lost 1 base; unmatched junction nucleotides: 11. The CDR3 covers 16 residues. DNA of the CDR3: TGTGCCAGCAAAGTACGGACAGGGGAAGGTTCCTACGAGCAGTACTTC. It yields the protein CASKVRTGEGSYEQYF.

The V gene is TRBV28, the J gene TRBJ1-1; D gene uncertain. The V end lost 1 base, the J end lost 0 bases, and 18 bases lay between the germline ends. Per germline, CDR1 MDHEN and CDR2 SYDVKM. The CDR3 covers 18 residues. The CDR3 spells CASSLYRTGGGMNTEAFF. CDR3 nucleotide sequence: TGTGCCAGCAGTTTATATCGGACGGGAGGAGGAATGAACACTGAAGCTTTCTTT.

J is TRBJ1-3 and V is TRBV19, with 7 nucleotides matching TRBD1. Germline V gives CDR1 LNHDA, CDR2 SQIVND (reference sequence). The CDR3 contains 16 residues. The J segment lost 2 bases and the V segment lost 4 bases, leaving 8 bases of the junction unmatched. CDR3 bases: TGTGCCAGTAGTAACCGGACAGGCAGTACTGGAAACACCATATATTTT. Its translation is CASSNRTGSTGNTIYF.

A few counts support this clone. The chain has TRBV19 and TRBJ1-4, with no clear D. The V end lost 1 base, the J end lost 6 bases, and 6 bases lay between the germline ends. The length of the CDR3 is 13 residues. The germline gives CDR1 LNHDA, CDR2 SQIVND (reference sequence). CDR3 loop: CASSIVQHEKLFF. The CDR3 coding sequence is TGTGCCAGTAGTATAGTACAGCATGAAAAACTGTTTTTT.

The chain combines TRBV20-1 with TRBJ2-5, with D tentatively TRBD2 (7 bases). Germline V gives CDR1 DFQATT, CDR2 SNEGSKA (reference sequence). The ends were cut back, 3 bases at V and 4 bases at J, with 18 bases in the middle. The CDR3 is 15 residues long. CDR3: CSASSPGGRVETQYF. Written as DNA, the CDR3 is TGCAGTGCTAGTTCCCCCGGGGGGCGGGTAGAGACCCAGTACTTC.

The rearrangement links TRBV6-4 to TRBJ1-2; perhaps TRBD1 as D (5 bases). Per germline, CDR1 MRHNA and CDR2 SNTAGT. The CDR3 spans 12 residues. Trimming pared 2 bases from V and 8 bases from J, leaving 9 bases between. The CDR3 sequence: CASSDMQGGYTF. The CDR3 region has the DNA TGTGCCAGCAGTGACATGCAGGGAGGCTACACCTTC.

This rearrangement joins TRBV5-4 to TRBJ2-5; perhaps TRBD2 as D (6 bases). The CDR3 totals 16 residues. CDR1 is SGHNT and CDR2 is YYREEE in the germline V gene (reference sequence). Trimming removed 4 bases from V and 4 bases from J, with 20 bases in between. The CDR3 DNA sequence: TGTGCCAGCAGCCCCCGGGGGTTGGGGAGTCGAGAGACCCAGTACTTC. It specifies CASSPRGLGSRETQYF.